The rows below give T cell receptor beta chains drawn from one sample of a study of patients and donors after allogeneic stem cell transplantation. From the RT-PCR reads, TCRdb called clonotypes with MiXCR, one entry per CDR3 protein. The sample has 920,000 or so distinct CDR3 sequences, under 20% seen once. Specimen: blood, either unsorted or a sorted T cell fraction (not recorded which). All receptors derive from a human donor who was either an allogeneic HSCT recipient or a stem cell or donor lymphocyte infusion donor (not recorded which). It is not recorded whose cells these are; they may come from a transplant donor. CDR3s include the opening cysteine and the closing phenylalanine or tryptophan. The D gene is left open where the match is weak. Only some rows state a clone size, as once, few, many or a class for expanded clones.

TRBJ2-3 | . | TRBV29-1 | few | TGCAGCGTTGAAGGGCCGTCGACAGATACGCAGTATTTT | CSVEGPSTDTQYF
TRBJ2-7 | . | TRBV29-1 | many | TGCAGCGTTGAAGATCGATTTGGTGGACAGAGCTCCTACGAGCAGTACTTC | CSVEDRFGGQSSYEQYF
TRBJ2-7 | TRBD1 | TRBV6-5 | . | TGTGCCAGCAGTTACGGGACAGGGTGGCCCTACGAGCAGTACTTC | CASSYGTGWPYEQYF
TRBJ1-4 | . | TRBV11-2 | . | TGTGCCAGCAGCTTTCATGAAAAACTGTTTTTT | CASSFHEKLFF
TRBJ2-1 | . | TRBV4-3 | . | TGCGCCAGCAGCCAAAAACGCTCAGGGGTTCAGTTCTTC | CASSQKRSGVQFF
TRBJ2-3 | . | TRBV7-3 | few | TGTGCCAGCAGCTTATCAGGGGGGATGGTAACAGATACGCAGTATTTT | CASSLSGGMVTDTQYF
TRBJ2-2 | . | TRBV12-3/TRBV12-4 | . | TGTGCCAGCAGGCTAGACAGGGAGGTCCCCGGGGAGCTGTTTTTT | CASRLDREVPGELFF
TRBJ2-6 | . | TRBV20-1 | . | TGCAGTGCTAGCCACGGAACTAGACGTACAGGGGCCAACGTCCTGACTTTC | CSASHGTRRTGANVLTF
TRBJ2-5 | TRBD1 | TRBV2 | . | TGTGCCAGCAGTGAAGCGCCGATGGGACAGCAAGAGACCCAGTACTTC | CASSEAPMGQQETQYF
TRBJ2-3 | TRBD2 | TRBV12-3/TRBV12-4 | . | TGTGCCAGCAGTTTAGGCCTCGGGGGGAAAGATACGCAGTATTTT | CASSLGLGGKDTQYF
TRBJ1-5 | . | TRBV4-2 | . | TGTGCCAGCAGCCAAGATGGAGGAACCAATCAGCCCCAGCATTTT | CASSQDGGTNQPQHF
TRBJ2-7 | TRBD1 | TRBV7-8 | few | TGTGCCAGCAGCTCTTGGACAGGGGCGGACGAGCAGTACTTC | CASSSWTGADEQYF
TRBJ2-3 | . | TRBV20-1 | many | TGCAGTGCTACCGGCACAGATACGCAGTATTTT | CSATGTDTQYF
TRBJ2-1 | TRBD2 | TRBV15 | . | TGTGCCACCAGCAGCGGGACTAGCGGCAGCTGGCAGTTCTTC | CATSSGTSGSWQFF
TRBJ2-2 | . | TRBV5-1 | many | TGCGCCAGCAGCTTGTCAGCCACCGGGGAGCTGTTTTTT | CASSLSATGELFF
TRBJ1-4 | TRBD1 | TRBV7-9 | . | TGTGCCAGCAGCTCACACAGGGGAACAACTAATGAAAAACTGTTTTTT | CASSSHRGTTNEKLFF
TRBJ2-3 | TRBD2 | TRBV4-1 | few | TGCGCCAGCAGTTTACTAGCGGACCAAGATACGCAGTATTTT | CASSLLADQDTQYF
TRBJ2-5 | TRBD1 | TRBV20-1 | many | TGCAGTGCTAGAATATCCCGACAGGGAACCCAAGAGACCCAGTACTTC | CSARISRQGTQETQYF
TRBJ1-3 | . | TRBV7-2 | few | TGTGCCAGCAGCTCGAACCAAGGAGGCACCATATATTTT | CASSSNQGGTIYF
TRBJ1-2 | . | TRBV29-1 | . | TGCAGCGTCAGTGGAGCGAGGGGGGGACACCTGGGGGCCTATGGCTACACCTTC | CSVSGARGGHLGAYGYTF
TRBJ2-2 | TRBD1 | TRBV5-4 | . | TGTGCCAGCAGCCCGGCCTACTCCGGGACAGTGAACACCGGGGAGCTGTTTTTT | CASSPAYSGTVNTGELFF
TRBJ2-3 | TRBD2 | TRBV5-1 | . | TGCGCCAGCAGCTTGGAGACTAGCGGGGGGGCAGATACGCAGTATTTT | CASSLETSGGADTQYF
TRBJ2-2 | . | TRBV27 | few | TGTGCCAGCAGCCCTCCCCGGTTGCCCGGGGAGCTGTTTTTT | CASSPPRLPGELFF